What follows describes a single TCR beta chain. This sample was included in a study of blood T cell repertoires in COVID-19. The CDR3 is 13 amino acids. CDR1 is MDHEN, CDR2 SYDVKM, per germline. V lost 2 bases, J lost 8 bases, and 12 bases lay in between. In the original analysis: Using reference gene primer amplification, nucleated cell counts were estimated. This table comes from immunoSEQ multiplex PCR, and its TCRdb copy is limited to in-frame clones, with some not included. The V and J calls and clone size come from that table; D and trimming were worked out from the DNA. The profile shows around 67,000 clones, 84% of them singletons.

The origin of this receptor is a man in his 70s with acute or convalescent COVID-19. The sequenced material came from peripheral blood. The V call is TRBV28, the J call TRBJ1-2; tentative D call: TRBD1 (5 bases). The CDR3 bases are TGTGCCAGCAGTTTAGGGCGGGACCGAGGCTACACCTTC. This sequence encodes CASSLGRDRGYTF.